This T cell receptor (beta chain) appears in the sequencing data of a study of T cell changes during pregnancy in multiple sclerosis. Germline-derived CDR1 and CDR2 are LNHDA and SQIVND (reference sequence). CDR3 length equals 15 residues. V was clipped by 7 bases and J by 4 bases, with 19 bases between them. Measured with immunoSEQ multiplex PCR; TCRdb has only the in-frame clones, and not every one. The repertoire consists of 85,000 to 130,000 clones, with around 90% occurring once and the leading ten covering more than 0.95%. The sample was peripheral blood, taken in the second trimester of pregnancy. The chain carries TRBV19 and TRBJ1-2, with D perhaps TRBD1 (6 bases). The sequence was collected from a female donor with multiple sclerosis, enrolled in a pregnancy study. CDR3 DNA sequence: TGTGCCAGTATCCCCCGAGGGGGTATGAGCTATGGCTACACCTTC. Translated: CASIPRGGMSYGYTF. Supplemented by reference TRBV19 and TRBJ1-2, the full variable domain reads DGGITQSPKYLFRKEGQNVTLSCEQNLNHDAMYWYRQDPGQGLRLIYYSQIVNDFQKGDIAEGYSVSREKKESFPLTVTSAQKNPTAFYLCASIPRGGMSYGYTFGSGTRLTVV.